The 25 T cell receptor beta chains presented below share a single source sample, sequenced in a study of control samples from healthy donors and cancer patients (dated by TCRdb to 2020 to 2021). Library creation used the immunoSEQ multiplex PCR assay. This immuneACCESS table, as held by TCRdb, lists in-frame sequences with V and J called but not all clones. Of the missing ones, under half trace to an unresolved V gene in checked studies; the others have no known cause. A total of approximately 230,000 clones appear in this sample, approximately 80% of them only once. 10% to 15% of the sample goes to the ten largest clones. The specimen sequenced was PBMCs. The source is a woman in her sixties with lung cancer.

This clone came up once. The chain joins TRBV6-4 to TRBJ1-5; tentatively, D is TRBD1 (6 bases). Germline CDR1 MRHNA, CDR2 SNTAGT. Trimming left V 6 bases short and J 7 bases short, with 16 bases between. This CDR3 region has 14 residues. CDR3 sequence reads: CASSVRGTNQPQHF. Written as DNA, the CDR3 is TGTGCCAGCAGCGTCAGGGGTACGAACCAGCCCCAGCATTTT.

This sequence joins TRBV3-1 (or the pseudogene TRBV3-2) and TRBJ2-1; D unclear. The CDR3 length is 12 residues. CDR1 LGHDT and CDR2 YNNKEL come from the germline V gene (reference sequence). Trimming removed 5 bases from V and 5 bases from J, with 7 bases in between. The DNA of the CDR3 is TGTGCCAGCAGCAAGTGGGACAATGAGCAGTTCTTC. Translated, it gives CASSKWDNEQFF.

The V call is TRBV3-1 (or the pseudogene TRBV3-2), the J call TRBJ2-6; D gene unclear. The germline V gene encodes CDR1 LGHDT and CDR2 YNNKEL (reference sequence). This CDR3 comprises 14 residues. The V and J ends lost 4 bases and 0 bases respectively, with 4 bases between them. DNA of the CDR3: TGTGCCAGCAGCCCTTACTCTGGGGCCAACGTCCTGACTTTC. Protein: CASSPYSGANVLTF.

V usage is TRBV5-1 and J usage is TRBJ1-3; D unclear. Germline CDR1 reads SGHRS; CDR2 reads YFSETQ. V lost 0 bases and J lost 0, with 7 bases in between. The CDR3 extends over 15 amino acids. DNA of the CDR3: TGCGCCAGCAGCTTGGGCACGATCTCTGGAAACACCATATATTTT. It encodes CASSLGTISGNTIYF.

The J gene is TRBJ1-1, the V gene TRBV5-4, with D perhaps TRBD1 (6 bases). There are 14 residues in the CDR3. Trimming pared 0 bases from V and 7 bases from J, leaving 13 bases between. CDR1 is SGHNT, CDR2 YYREEE, per germline (reference sequence). The CDR3 DNA reads as TGTGCCAGCAGCTTGGTGGGGGGCAGGTTTGAAGCTTTCTTT. Encoded protein: CASSLVGGRFEAFF.

This chain joins TRBV29-1 and TRBJ2-1; 11 bases map to TRBD2. V trimming: 7 bases; J trimming: 4 bases; junction bases outside the gene matches: 9. This CDR3 contains 15 residues. Germline CDR1 is SQVTM and CDR2 is ANQGSEA. CDR3 nucleotides: TGCAGCGCTGGCAGGGGACTAGCGGTTTACAATGAGCAGTTCTTC. Protein sequence: CSAGRGLAVYNEQFF.

V usage is TRBV5-1 and J usage is TRBJ1-1, with D perhaps TRBD1 (5 bases). V lost 6 bases and J 1 base, leaving 16 bases between the germline ends. In germline, CDR1 is SGHRS, CDR2 YFSETQ. This CDR3 has 15 amino acids. CDR3: CASNTAYTGNTEAFF. DNA for the CDR3: TGCGCCAGCAATACAGCTTATACAGGGAACACTGAAGCTTTCTTT.

J is TRBJ1-5 and V is TRBV5-6; a possible D gene is TRBD1 (5 bases). In germline, CDR1 is SGHDT, CDR2 YYEEEE. Between the trimmed V and J ends, which lost 4 bases and 1 base, there was a span of 15 bases. CDR3 size: 16 residues. CDR3 sequence: CASSPHGGESNQPQHF. As DNA, the CDR3 is TGTGCCAGCAGCCCCCATGGGGGGGAAAGCAATCAGCCCCAGCATTTT.

In DNA form, the CDR3 reads TGCAGCGTTGCTCGGGATAGCAATCAGCCCCAGCATTTT. The encoded protein is CSVARDSNQPQHF. The chain joins TRBV29-1 to TRBJ1-5, with D unresolved. Trimming pared 4 bases from V and 0 bases from J, leaving 7 bases between. There are 13 residues in the CDR3. Germline CDR1 reads SQVTM; CDR2 reads ANQGSEA.

This clone has more than one count but fewer than ten. The chain combines TRBV28 with TRBJ1-1; possibly TRBD1 for D (5 bases). The germline V gene encodes CDR1 MDHEN and CDR2 SYDVKM. Trimming left V 5 bases short and J 4 bases short, with 11 bases between. CDR3 size: 13 residues. The CDR3 region is CASSLGQGTEAFF. CDR3 in DNA: TGTGCCAGCAGTCTTGGGCAGGGCACTGAAGCTTTCTTT.

The chain carries TRBV28 and TRBJ2-6; D is undetermined. The CDR3 has 13 amino acids. The V gene's germline CDR1 is MDHEN and CDR2 SYDVKM. V dropped 1 base and J dropped 2 bases, with 0 bases sitting between them. In nucleotides, the CDR3 is TGTGCCAGCAGTTTATCTGGGGCCAACGTCCTGACTTTC. This codes for CASSLSGANVLTF.

The chain employs TRBV19 and TRBJ2-2; TRBD2 aligns across 11 bases. After removal of 9 bases from V and 4 bases from J, the junction contained 13 bases not matched to a gene. The CDR3 totals 17 residues. Germline CDR1 LNHDA, CDR2 SQIVND (reference sequence). CDR3: CASKHTSGGRVTGELFF. Here the CDR3 DNA reads TGTGCCAGCAAACACACTAGCGGGGGCCGGGTCACCGGGGAGCTGTTTTTT. The full variable domain, in which reference TRBV19 and TRBJ2-2 provide the parts outside the CDR3, is DGGITQSPKYLFRKEGQNVTLSCEQNLNHDAMYWYRQDPGQGLRLIYYSQIVNDFQKGDIAEGYSVSREKKESFPLTVTSAQKNPTAFYLCASKHTSGGRVTGELFFGEGSRLTVL.

The chain has TRBV2 and TRBJ1-5; D ambiguous. This CDR3 has 13 amino acids. The V and J ends lost 6 bases and 0 bases respectively, with 6 bases between them. In germline, CDR1 is SNHLY, CDR2 FYNNEI. CDR3 residues: CASRLDSNQPQHF. CDR3 nucleotide sequence: TGTGCCAGCAGACTCGATAGCAATCAGCCCCAGCATTTT. The full variable domain, rest sourced from reference TRBV2 and TRBJ1-5, is EPEVTQTPSHQVTQMGQEVILRCVPISNHLYFYWYRQILGQKVEFLVSFYNNEISEKSEIFDDQFSVERPDGSNFTLKIRSTKLEDSAMYFCASRLDSNQPQHFGDGTRLSIL.

This rearrangement joins TRBV10-2 to TRBJ2-5; D is perhaps TRBD1 or TRBD2 (5 bases each). Germline V lookup: CDR1 WSHSY, CDR2 SAAADI. Deletions cut 5 bases from V and 0 bases from J, with 7 bases between. This CDR3 contains 13 residues. In nucleotides, the CDR3 is TGCGCCAGCAGTATGGGACACCAAGAGACCCAGTACTTC. Amino acids: CASSMGHQETQYF.

CDR3 region: CASSWTGVGDEQYF. The CDR3 bases are TGTGCCAGCAGCTGGACAGGGGTTGGGGACGAGCAGTACTTC. The chain employs TRBV7-9 and TRBJ2-7; 9 bases align to TRBD1. With 4 bases clipped from V and 5 bases from J, the junction kept 6 bases outside the gene matches. Germline loops: CDR1 SEHNR, CDR2 FQNEAQ (reference sequence). The CDR3 length is 14 residues.

This clone occurred a few times. This chain uses TRBV3-1 (or the pseudogene TRBV3-2) with TRBJ2-5; TRBD1 or TRBD2 may be the D gene (6 bases each). Trimming took 0 bases from V and 5 from J, leaving 19 bases between them. CDR1 is LGHDT, CDR2 YNNKEL, per germline (reference sequence). The CDR3 consists of 17 residues. CDR3 sequence: CASSQDRRGELRETQYF. In DNA form, the CDR3 reads TGTGCCAGCAGCCAAGATAGGAGGGGGGAGCTCCGGGAGACCCAGTACTTC.

This clone was observed a handful of times. The chain joins TRBV6-6 to TRBJ2-7; perhaps TRBD2 as D (6 bases). This CDR3 comprises 15 residues. Trimming shortened V by 3 bases and J by 3 bases, and 15 bases separated the two germline ends. Germline CDR1 MNHNY, CDR2 SVGAGI (reference sequence). The CDR3 DNA reads as TGTGCCAGCAGTTATTCTGCCGGGGGTGGCTACGAGCAGTACTTC. Protein product: CASSYSAGGGYEQYF.

This chain uses TRBV5-5 with TRBJ1-5; possibly TRBD1 for D (5 bases). CDR3 length: 13 amino acids. Germline V gene sequence: CDR1 SGHKS, CDR2 YYEKEE (reference sequence). The germline V and J ends were trimmed by 0 bases and 6 bases, with 7 bases remaining between them. CDR3: CASSLVGGQPQHF. CDR3 nucleotide sequence: TGTGCCAGCAGCTTGGTCGGGGGTCAGCCCCAGCATTTT.

The CDR3 DNA reads as TGTGCCAGCAGCCTGTACTGGCGGCTACAAGAGACCCAGTACTTC. It translates to CASSLYWRLQETQYF. This chain connects TRBV3-1 (or the pseudogene TRBV3-2) to TRBJ2-5; D remains unclear. This CDR3 has 15 residues. V lost 4 bases, J lost 2 bases, and 14 bases lay in between. Germline V lookup: CDR1 LGHDT, CDR2 YNNKEL (reference sequence).

Many counts were recorded for this clone. The chain combines TRBV20-1 with TRBJ2-7; D could derive from TRBD1 or TRBD2 (5 bases each). Germline V gene data show CDR1 as DFQATT and CDR2 as SNEGSKA (reference sequence). The CDR3 consists of 8 residues. The CDR3 DNA reads TGCAGCGTGGGGGAACAGTACTTC. Translation: CSVGEQYF.

This clone occurred once. V and J are TRBV5-1 and TRBJ2-5, with D unclear. CDR1 is SGHRS and CDR2 is YFSETQ in the germline V gene. The CDR3 is made up of 15 amino acids. The germline V and J ends were trimmed by 6 bases and 4 bases, with 19 bases remaining between them. The CDR3 region has the DNA TGCGCCAGCACCCCCTCCCCCAACCGCGTAGAGACCCAGTACTTC. Translated: CASTPSPNRVETQYF.

This sequence joins TRBV7-2 and TRBJ1-2; 9 bases agree with TRBD1. V dropped 3 bases and J dropped 8; count of bases not matched to a gene: 7. Germline values: CDR1 SGHTA, CDR2 FQGNSA. CDR3 size: 14 residues. The CDR3 DNA reads as TGTGCCAGCAGCTTCCCGACAGGGGGTGGGGGCTACACCTTC. Translated: CASSFPTGGGGYTF. Filled out from reference TRBV7-2 and TRBJ1-2, the complete variable domain reads GAGVSQSPSNKVTEKGKDVELRCDPISGHTALYWYRQSLGQGLEFLIYFQGNSAPDKSGLPSDRFSAERTGGSVSTLTIQRTQQEDSAVYLCASSFPTGGGGYTFGSGTRLTVV.

J is TRBJ2-1 and V is TRBV18; TRBD2 aligns across 7 bases. CDR3 length: 14 amino acids. With V trimmed by 2 bases and J by 6 bases, 4 bases remained unmatched. Germline V CDR1 and CDR2: KGHSH, LQKENI. The CDR3 is CASSPKSGGNEQFF. CDR3 bases: TGTGCCAGCTCACCAAAATCGGGGGGCAATGAGCAGTTCTTC.

The genes are TRBV5-1 and TRBJ2-3; TRBD2 aligns across 7 bases. With 5 bases clipped from V and 13 bases from J, the junction kept 16 bases outside the gene matches. The CDR3 is 14 amino acids. Germline values: CDR1 SGHRS, CDR2 YFSETQ. The CDR3 DNA reads TGCGCCAGCAGTCCCGGGCTAGCGGTTGGGCAGGAGTATTTT. Translated: CASSPGLAVGQEYF. The whole variable domain, filled in from reference TRBV5-1 and TRBJ2-3, reads KAGVTQTPRYLIKTRGQQVTLSCSPISGHRSVSWYQQTPGQGLQFLFEYFSETQRNKGNFPGRFSGRQFSNSRSEMNVSTLELGDSALYLCASSPGLAVGQEYFGPGTRLTVL.

The chain links TRBV5-1 to TRBJ2-7; weak D call: TRBD1 (5 bases). From germline, CDR1 is SGHRS and CDR2 YFSETQ. This CDR3 contains 14 residues. The V and J ends lost 0 bases and 1 base respectively, with 8 bases between them. This chain's CDR3 is CASSLGQNSYEQYF. The CDR3 coding sequence is TGCGCCAGCAGCTTGGGACAGAATTCCTACGAGCAGTACTTC.